The 27 T cell receptor beta chains presented below share a single source sample, sequenced in a study of graft-versus-host responses after intestinal transplantation. No antigens are known for them. TCRdb's copy holds only in-frame clones and misses some; the assay was immunoSEQ multiplex PCR. The sample holds tens of thousands of clones, 85% to 95% seen once. The input for sequencing was unstimulated CD8+ T cells sorted from spleen or lymph node cells, taken before intestinal transplant. The receptors stem from a human donor who received an intestinal transplant.

The V gene is TRBV6-4, the J gene TRBJ1-1, with D possibly TRBD1 on 6 matching bases. Germline lookup yields CDR1 MRHNA and CDR2 SNTAGT. V lost 4 bases, J lost 7 bases, and 10 bases lay in between. CDR3 length: 12 amino acids. For the CDR3, the DNA is TGTGCCAGCAGTGGGGGGGGCAGTGAAGCTTTCTTT. Its protein product is CASSGGGSEAFF.

The J gene is TRBJ2-7, the V gene TRBV7-8; D gene ambiguous. Germline V CDR1 and CDR2: SGHVS, FQNEAQ. This CDR3 is 15 amino acids long. Trimming removed 0 bases at V and 0 bases at J, with 9 bases between. In DNA, the CDR3 is TGTGCCAGCAGCTTAGCTGGCTTATCCTCCTACGAGCAGTACTTC. Its translation: CASSLAGLSSYEQYF.

This clone was recorded only once. This chain links TRBV7-3 with TRBJ2-1; TRBD2 aligns across 8 bases. This CDR3 region has 16 residues. Germline V gene lookup returns CDR1 SGHTA and CDR2 FQGTGA. J lost 2 bases, V lost 0 bases, and 3 bases had no gene match. CDR3: CASSLTRRGAYNEQFF. CDR3 coding DNA: TGTGCCAGCAGCTTAACGCGGCGGGGGGCCTACAATGAGCAGTTCTTC.

The chain links TRBV10-1 to TRBJ1-1, with TRBD1 matching 11 bases. Germline V gene data show CDR1 as WNHNN and CDR2 as SYGVQD (reference sequence). This CDR3 is 13 amino acids long. The ends lost 6 bases at V and 4 bases at J; junction bases unmatched: 1. The CDR3 nucleotides are TGCGCCAGCAGGGGGACAGGGGGCACTGAAGCTTTCTTT. Translated: CASRGTGGTEAFF.

The rearrangement uses TRBV19 and TRBJ1-4; 7 positions match TRBD1. The trim removed 5 bases at V and 4 bases at J, leaving 7 bases unmatched. Germline CDR1 is LNHDA and CDR2 is SQIVND (reference sequence). This CDR3 comprises 15 residues. The DNA for the CDR3 is TGTGCCAGTAGTCTTTTCGGGGACAGTAATGAAAAACTGTTTTTT. As protein: CASSLFGDSNEKLFF.

This chain's CDR3 is CASSINRVEQYF. Written as DNA, the CDR3 is TGTGCCAGTAGTATCAACAGAGTCGAGCAGTACTTC. The rearrangement links TRBV19 to TRBJ2-7; D is ambiguous. The CDR3 totals 12 residues. Trimming took off 3 bases at V and 6 bases at J, with 9 bases between the two ends. Germline V gene sequence: CDR1 LNHDA, CDR2 SQIVND (reference sequence).

V and J are TRBV4-1 and TRBJ2-5, with 8 nucleotides matching TRBD2. This CDR3 is 15 amino acids long. J gave up 4 bases and V 3 bases, and 7 bases lay outside the gene matches. Germline V gene lookup returns CDR1 MGHRA and CDR2 YSYEKL. The CDR3 bases are TGCGCCAGCAGCCAGTTTAGCGGGGAGGGAGAGACCCAGTACTTC. Translation: CASSQFSGEGETQYF.

The V call is TRBV5-1, the J call TRBJ2-7; D unclear. The CDR3 runs 14 residues. CDR1 is SGHRS, CDR2 YFSETQ, per germline. V lost 1 base to trimming and J lost 3 bases, with 11 bases between them. The CDR3 sequence: CASSLISADYEQYF. CDR3 coding DNA: TGCGCCAGCAGCTTGATTTCTGCAGACTACGAGCAGTACTTC.

The chain carries TRBV19 and TRBJ2-7; possible D gene TRBD2, 5 bases. This CDR3 spans 14 amino acids. Germline V gene data show CDR1 as LNHDA and CDR2 as SQIVND (reference sequence). V lost 3 bases and J 1 base, leaving 10 bases between the germline ends. The CDR3 region is CASSMTTGSYEQYF. CDR3 DNA sequence: TGTGCCAGTAGTATGACAACGGGATCCTACGAGCAGTACTTC.

Of note for this clone: The junction departs from germline at one end; a sequencing error may be responsible. V is TRBV4-2 and J is TRBJ2-3; D may be TRBD1 (5 bases). CDR1 is LGHNA, CDR2 YNFKEQ, per germline. CDR3 length equals 13 residues. This CDR3 reads CASNEISTGTQYF. The CDR3 nucleotides are TGTGCCAGCAACGAGATCAGCACAGGTACGCAGTATTTT.

The chain carries TRBV15 and TRBJ2-1; maybe TRBD1 (5 bases). There are 13 residues in the CDR3. V was cut by 6 bases and J by 0 bases, with 6 bases left in between. The V gene's germline CDR1 is LNHNV and CDR2 YYDKDF (reference sequence). The CDR3 region is CATRTDSYNEQFF. CDR3 nucleotide sequence: TGTGCCACCAGGACAGACTCCTACAATGAGCAGTTCTTC.

The rearrangement uses TRBV19 and TRBJ1-2; TRBD1 might be the D (5 bases). V lost 6 bases and J 3 bases, leaving 20 bases between the germline ends. This CDR3 is 16 amino acids long. Germline lookup yields CDR1 LNHDA and CDR2 SQIVND (reference sequence). The CDR3 loop reads CASRVGAGTWYYGYTF. The CDR3 DNA reads as TGTGCCAGTAGGGTCGGGGCGGGAACTTGGTACTATGGCTACACCTTC.

This rearrangement joins TRBV7-8 to TRBJ1-3; 7 bases fit TRBD1. The CDR3 has 15 amino acids. Germline V lookup: CDR1 SGHVS, CDR2 FQNEAQ. Unmatched junction bases numbered 5, after V lost 4 bases and J lost 2 bases. The CDR3 coding sequence is TGTGCCAGCAGCTCCGACAGGGCCCCTGGAAACACCATATATTTT. This sequence encodes CASSSDRAPGNTIYF.

The J gene is TRBJ1-2, the V gene TRBV4-1, with 8 bases matching TRBD1. The length of the CDR3 is 15 residues. J was trimmed by 2 bases and V by 0 bases; bases with no gene match: 2. Germline V gene sequence: CDR1 MGHRA, CDR2 YSYEKL. The CDR3 region has the DNA TGCGCCAGCAGCCAAGACCGACAGGGGAACTATGGCTACACCTTC. Amino acid sequence: CASSQDRQGNYGYTF.

The chain is built from TRBV5-6 and TRBJ2-1; D gene ambiguous. The CDR3 loop spans 14 amino acids. CDR1 and CDR2 (germline): SGHDT, YYEEEE. With 2 bases removed from V and 5 bases from J, the gap between germline ends came to 11 bases. The CDR3 DNA follows: TGTGCCAGCAGCTTTATCACAGTTAACAATGAGCAGTTCTTC. Its protein product is CASSFITVNNEQFF.

The chain joins TRBV2 to TRBJ2-3; 13 nucleotides agree with TRBD2. The junction had 11 bases not matched to a gene; V was cut back by 2 bases and J by 6 bases. The CDR3 has 18 amino acids. Germline V gene sequence: CDR1 SNHLY, CDR2 FYNNEI. The chain's CDR3 is CASSETQGLAGIEDTQYF. The CDR3 DNA is TGTGCCAGCAGTGAAACCCAGGGACTAGCGGGGATCGAGGATACGCAGTATTTT.

This chain uses TRBV19 with TRBJ2-3, with 8 bases lining up with TRBD2. Germline-derived CDR1 and CDR2 are LNHDA and SQIVND (reference sequence). The CDR3 runs to 13 residues. V lost 5 bases to trimming and J lost 4 bases; unmatched junction nucleotides: 2. This chain's CDR3 is CASSQTSADTQYF. DNA for the CDR3: TGTGCCAGTAGTCAGACTAGCGCAGATACGCAGTATTTT.

The rearrangement uses TRBV11-2 and TRBJ2-5; 8 nucleotides match TRBD2. V trimming: 7 bases; J trimming: 2 bases; junction bases outside the gene matches: 6. Germline-derived CDR1 and CDR2 are SGHAT and FQNNGV. This CDR3 has 14 residues. CDR3 in amino acids: CASKSAGGQETQYF. The CDR3 DNA reads TGTGCCAGCAAGTCGGCGGGGGGACAAGAGACCCAGTACTTC.

The rearrangement links TRBV9 to TRBJ2-1; 10 nucleotides match TRBD2. V was clipped by 0 bases and J by 8 bases; unmatched bases: 11. The CDR3 consists of 17 residues. The V gene's germline CDR1 is SGDLS and CDR2 YYNGEE. CDR3: CASSVGGGSGGAYEQFF. In DNA, the CDR3 is TGTGCCAGCAGCGTAGGGGGAGGGAGCGGGGGGGCATATGAGCAGTTCTTC.

Here the CDR3 DNA reads TGTGCCAGCAGCCTCGGGCAGGGGGATGAGCAGTTCTTC. Translated: CASSLGQGDEQFF. The V gene is TRBV7-9, the J gene TRBJ2-1; 7 positions match TRBD1. J gave up 8 bases and V 5 bases, and 6 bases lay outside the gene matches. CDR3 length: 13 residues. From germline, CDR1 is SEHNR and CDR2 FQNEAQ (reference sequence).

The chain carries TRBV19 and TRBJ2-5; no reliable D call. The CDR3 contains 15 residues. The V end lost 1 base, the J end lost 7 bases, and 16 bases lay between the germline ends. In germline, CDR1 is LNHDA, CDR2 SQIVND (reference sequence). The CDR3 loop reads CASSIVGRRWRTQYF. The CDR3 nucleotides are TGTGCCAGTAGTATAGTCGGCCGCCGGTGGAGGACCCAGTACTTC. Variable domain in full (rest from reference TRBV19 and TRBJ2-5): DGGITQSPKYLFRKEGQNVTLSCEQNLNHDAMYWYRQDPGQGLRLIYYSQIVNDFQKGDIAEGYSVSREKKESFPLTVTSAQKNPTAFYLCASSIVGRRWRTQYFGPGTRLLVL.

The chain uses TRBV28 and TRBJ2-5, with D possibly being TRBD2 (5 bases). The CDR3 is 13 residues long. Trimming left V 6 bases short and J 4 bases short, with 12 bases between. CDR1 MDHEN and CDR2 SYDVKM come from the germline V gene. CDR3 in DNA: TGTGCCAGCAGGCTAGGGAGTGCAGAGACCCAGTACTTC. The encoded protein is CASRLGSAETQYF.

The chain is built from TRBV12-5 and TRBJ1-3; 8 bases are shared with TRBD1. The V segment lost 0 bases and the J segment 0 bases; nucleotides outside the gene matches: 10. CDR3 length equals 19 residues. Germline loops: CDR1 LGHNT, CDR2 FRNRAP. The DNA of the CDR3 is TGTGCTAGTGGTTTGGTAATCAGTTCACAGGGGGGCTCTGGAAACACCATATATTTT. This translates into CASGLVISSQGGSGNTIYF.

This chain links TRBV7-9 with TRBJ2-5, with TRBD2 matching 12 bases. The J segment lost 4 bases and the V segment lost 2 bases, leaving 2 bases of the junction unmatched. The CDR3 length is 15 residues. Germline CDR1 SEHNR, CDR2 FQNEAQ (reference sequence). The CDR3 DNA follows: TGTGCCAGCAGCTTACTAGCGGGGGGGGGAGAGACCCAGTACTTC. Translation: CASSLLAGGGETQYF.

In this sample, this clone turned up a few times. This chain connects TRBV4-1 to TRBJ2-7; D ambiguous. From germline, CDR1 is MGHRA and CDR2 YSYEKL. V was pared by 0 bases and J by 1 base, with 4 bases between. The CDR3 sequence is 13 residues long. The CDR3 spells CASSQDRSYEQYF. For the CDR3, the DNA is TGCGCCAGCAGCCAAGACAGGTCCTACGAGCAGTACTTC.

The V call is TRBV27, the J call TRBJ1-2; TRBD1 aligns across 9 bases. CDR1 is MNHEY and CDR2 is SMNVEV in the germline V gene (reference sequence). The CDR3 has 15 amino acids. Trimming at V came to 8 bases and at J to 4 bases, leaving 11 bases not matched to a gene. The CDR3 nucleotides read TGTGCCAGCGGGTTATCCGGGACAGGGTTCTATGGCTACACCTTC. Translation: CASGLSGTGFYGYTF.

The chain links TRBV5-1 to TRBJ1-2; possibly TRBD1 for D (6 bases). V lost 3 bases and J lost 3, with 12 bases in between. This CDR3 spans 14 amino acids. The V gene's germline CDR1 is SGHRS and CDR2 YFSETQ. For the CDR3, the DNA is TGCGCCAGCAGCTGGACGACAGGTGACTATGGCTACACCTTC. Protein sequence: CASSWTTGDYGYTF. The full variable domain, completed using reference TRBV5-1 and TRBJ1-2, is KAGVTQTPRYLIKTRGQQVTLSCSPISGHRSVSWYQQTPGQGLQFLFEYFSETQRNKGNFPGRFSGRQFSNSRSEMNVSTLELGDSALYLCASSWTTGDYGYTFGSGTRLTVV.